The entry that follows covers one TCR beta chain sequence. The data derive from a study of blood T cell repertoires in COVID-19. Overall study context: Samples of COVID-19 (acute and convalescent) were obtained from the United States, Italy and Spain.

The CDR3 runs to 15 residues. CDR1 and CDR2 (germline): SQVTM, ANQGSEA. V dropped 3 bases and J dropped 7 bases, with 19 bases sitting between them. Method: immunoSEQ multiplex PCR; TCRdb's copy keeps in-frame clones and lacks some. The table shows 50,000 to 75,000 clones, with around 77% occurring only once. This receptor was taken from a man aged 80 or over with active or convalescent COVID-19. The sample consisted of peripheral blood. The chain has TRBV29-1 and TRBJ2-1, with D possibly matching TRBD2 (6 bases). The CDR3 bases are TGCAGCGTTGATGGTTGGCGGGGAGTAGGTAATGAGCAGTTCTTC. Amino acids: CSVDGWRGVGNEQFF.